The rows below give T cell receptor beta chains drawn from one sample of a study of T cell changes during pregnancy in multiple sclerosis. Produced via immunoSEQ multiplex PCR; TCRdb's table is partial and in-frame only. The sample holds over 50,000 clones, around 94% seen once. The material was CD4+ T cells from peripheral blood mononuclear cells, obtained in the third trimester of pregnancy. The receptors originated from a female donor with multiple sclerosis, enrolled in a pregnancy study. Both conserved end residues are part of each CDR3. Each record gives: J gene, clone size, D gene, CDR3 length, V gene, CDR3 DNA, CDR3 protein. A D gene is named only where the DNA matches it firmly. Not all rows give a size; the values are once, few, many and, for expanded clones, a class.

TRBJ1-2,few,TRBD1,17,TRBV7-9,TGTGCCAGCAGCGCCAGGGACAGGGGAGATACTAACTATGGCTACACCTTC,CASSARDRGDTNYGYTF
TRBJ2-1,NA,TRBD2,16,TRBV7-2,TGTGCCAGCAGCTTAGGTGTCGGGAGGTCCTACAATGAGCAGTTCTTC,CASSLGVGRSYNEQFF
TRBJ1-2,few,TRBD1,14,TRBV5-1,TGCGCCAGCAGCGTCGACAGGGGGAACTATGGCTACACCTTC,CASSVDRGNYGYTF
TRBJ2-1,NA,NA,11,TRBV28,TGTGCCAGCAGACAAAGAAATGAGCAGTTCTTC,CASRQRNEQFF
TRBJ1-4,once,TRBD1,16,TRBV7-9,TGTGCCAGCAGCCAAGGACAGGGGGCAACTAATGAAAAACTGTTTTTT,CASSQGQGATNEKLFF
TRBJ2-7,NA,TRBD2,15,TRBV9,TGTGCCAGCAGCGTAAGGCCTAGCGGGATTTACGAGCAGTACTTC,CASSVRPSGIYEQYF
TRBJ1-1,NA,NA,15,TRBV2,TGTGCCAGCATGACAGGCCGGGATCGGGACACTGAAGCTTTCTTT,CASMTGRDRDTEAFF
TRBJ2-1,NA,NA,15,TRBV18,TGTGCCAGCTCACCACTTGATAGCTCCTACAATGAGCAGTTCTTC,CASSPLDSSYNEQFF
TRBJ1-2,NA,TRBD1,12,TRBV29-1,TGCAGCGTAGTACAGGGGAAGACTGGCTACACCTTC,CSVVQGKTGYTF
TRBJ2-3,NA,TRBD2,16,TRBV27,TGTGCCAGCAGTTTTACTAGCGGAGCCGGCACAGATACGCAGTATTTT,CASSFTSGAGTDTQYF
TRBJ1-6,NA,TRBD1,17,TRBV7-6,TGTGCCAGCAGCTCCGGGACAGGGGCCTCCCATAATTCACCCCTCCACTTT,CASSSGTGASHNSPLHF
TRBJ1-1,NA,NA,12,TRBV6-5,TGTGCCAGCTATCGGGGAGCCACTGAAGCTTTCTTT,CASYRGATEAFF
TRBJ2-3,NA,NA,16,TRBV6-1,TGTGCCAGCAGTGAAGTCGGGGACTTAAGCACAGATACGCAGTATTTT,CASSEVGDLSTDTQYF
TRBJ2-7,once,NA,14,TRBV30,TGTGCCTGGAGTTCTAACAGGGCGACGGACGAGCAGTACTTC,CAWSSNRATDEQYF
TRBJ1-2,few,TRBD1,17,TRBV7-2,TGTGCCAGCAGCTTAGCATCCCCCGGGACAGGGATTCAAGGCTACACCTTC,CASSLASPGTGIQGYTF
TRBJ1-1,NA,NA,14,TRBV5-1,TGCGCCAGCAGCTCGGGACTAAAGAACACTGAAGCTTTCTTT,CASSSGLKNTEAFF
TRBJ1-4,NA,NA,14,TRBV30,TGTGCCTGGAGTACCGTTCCGCGCAATGAAAAACTGTTTTTT,CAWSTVPRNEKLFF
TRBJ2-2,NA,NA,11,TRBV7-9,TGTGCCAGCAGCGATGCGAGACTCGAGGTTTTT,CASSDARLEVF
TRBJ2-2,few,NA,15,TRBV2,TGTGCCAGCAGTGAACTACCCATTAACACCGGGGAGCTGTTTTTT,CASSELPINTGELFF
TRBJ1-2,NA,TRBD1,16,TRBV28,TGTGCCAGCAACACGGGGACAGGGGGGAACTACTATGGCTACACCTTC,CASNTGTGGNYYGYTF